This T cell receptor (beta chain) was found in a study of T-cell memory formation after mild COVID-19. There are many counts of this clonotype. Its antigen is unidentified. UMIs and sample barcodes were carried by the TCR alpha and TCR beta cDNA libraries that 5'RACE produced using constant-segment primers. Using its own MiXCR run on the 5' RACE reads, TCRdb lists one record per CDR3 protein. The sample contains roughly 450,000 distinct CDR3 sequences, about 20% of which appear only once. V shed 3 bases, J shed 7 bases, and the junction held 2 bases outside the gene matches. The CDR3 sequence is 14 residues long. The germline V gene has CDR1 SGHTA and CDR2 FQGNSA. Study-wide results and limits: What remained unconfirmed was the SARS-CoV-2 specificity of second-wave clones peaking on day 37.

The sample consisted of PBMCs or a T cell subset sorted from them (not recorded which). This TCR came from a man in his late teens or twenties who had mild COVID-19 (a few samples of this study predate the infection). Cell type and time point are not known. The chain combines TRBV7-2 with TRBJ1-6; TRBD1 matches at 8 bases. The CDR3 nucleotides read TGTGCCAGCAGCTTCCGACAGGGGAATTCACCCCTCCACTTT. Translated: CASSFRQGNSPLHF.